Described below is a single TCR beta chain sequence and its context. Its specificity is unknown. Some clones are missing from TCRdb's copy, which holds only in-frame ones; the method was immunoSEQ multiplex PCR. The sample lists more than 200,000 clones, more than 85% occurring once. Separate from the roughly 710-subject first cohort, the roughly 120-subject validation cohort was the one that the donors belonged to. This sample is drawn from a study of cytomegalovirus exposure and HLA in healthy donors. General study results and limits: As was reported, the classifier diagnosed cytomegalovirus status with high specificity and sensitivity. Within the 120 or so validation repertoires, first-cohort TCR clusters tended to co-occur, according to a later analysis.

Germline loops: CDR1 SNHLY, CDR2 FYNNEI. Between the trimmed V and J ends, which lost 5 bases and 0 bases, there was a span of 10 bases. This CDR3 contains 14 residues. The source is a man between 18 and 35 years old in good health and CMV-seropositive. The chain combines TRBV2 with TRBJ1-2; a weak D match, TRBD1 (6 bases). The sample consisted of PBMCs. The CDR3 loop reads CASSTGFSNYGYTF. The CDR3 DNA sequence: TGTGCCAGCAGTACAGGGTTTTCTAACTATGGCTACACCTTC.